This TCR beta chain comes out of a study of STAT3 mutations in large granular lymphocyte leukemia. Study-level background: More than half of T-LGLL patients received immunosuppressive therapy. Overall study findings and caveats: In several patients, dominant TCR clone burden exceeded STAT3 mutant burden. Persisting codominant clonotypes may have hidden a small pathogenic clone. In T-cell large granular lymphocyte leukemia, about half of patients showed multiple immunodominant subclonotypes. TCR clonotype switching after therapy occurred in about 30% of the 18 patients.

V dropped 3 bases and J dropped 2; count of bases not matched to a gene: 6. CDR1 is SGHRS and CDR2 is YFSETQ in the germline V gene. CDR3 length: 15 residues. As concerns this clone: Its antigen is unknown.

Using immunoSEQ multiplex PCR, the repertoire was profiled, and TCRdb retains in-frame clones only, with some absent. The sample shows roughly 30,000 clones, around three quarters of them seen only once. The gene calls are TRBV5-1 and TRBJ2-7, with TRBD1 identical over 9 bases. The sequenced sample consisted of peripheral blood mononuclear cells. The TCR was taken from a woman aged 45-65 years with T-cell large granular lymphocyte leukemia. Some clones in this sample may be carry-over from other donors' samples. CDR3 nucleotides: TGCGCCAGCAGCTGGGGGGACAGGGATACCTACGAGCAGTACTTC. It yields the protein CASSWGDRDTYEQYF.